The clone carrying this T cell receptor beta chain was seen more than once but under ten times. Collection of blood occurred at baseline, at cycle 4 day 1, and at cycle 7 day 1. Using immunoSEQ multiplex PCR, the repertoire was profiled, and TCRdb retains in-frame clones only, with some absent. The sample holds some 80,000 clones; around 87% are singletons and the top ten take less than 0.7%. The data stem from a study of OX40 agonist ivuxolimab in advanced cancers. On the study more broadly: The eligibility criteria allowed prior anti-PD-1, anti-PD-L1 or anti-CTLA-4 therapy, and approximately 42% had some.

Trimming took 4 bases from V and 7 from J; bases not matched to a gene: 3. This CDR3 region has 12 residues. The germline V gene has CDR1 LNHDA and CDR2 SQIVND (reference sequence). The chain carries TRBV19 and TRBJ1-2; 7 bases are shared with TRBD1. The material was CD4+ or CD8+ T cells sorted from blood, obtained in a trial of the OX40 agonist ivuxolimab. The receptor comes from an adult with an advanced solid tumor such as melanoma, head and neck, liver or kidney cancer. Written as DNA, the CDR3 is TGTGCCAGTAGTACGACAGGGCTTGGCTACACCTTC. Amino acids: CASSTTGLGYTF.